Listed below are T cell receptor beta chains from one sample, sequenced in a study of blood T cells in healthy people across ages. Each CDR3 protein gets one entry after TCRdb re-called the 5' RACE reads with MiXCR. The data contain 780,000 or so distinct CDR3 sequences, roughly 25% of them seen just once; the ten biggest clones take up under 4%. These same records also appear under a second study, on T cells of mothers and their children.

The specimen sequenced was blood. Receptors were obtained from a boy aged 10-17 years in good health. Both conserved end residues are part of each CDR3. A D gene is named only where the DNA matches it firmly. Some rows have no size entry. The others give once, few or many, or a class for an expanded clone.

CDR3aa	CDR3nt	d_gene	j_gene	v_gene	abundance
CATSRENSYGYTF	TGTGCCACCAGCAGAGAAAACAGCTATGGCTACACCTTC	-	TRBJ1-2	TRBV15	few
CASSLGGRGDQPQHF	TGTGCCAGCAGTTTAGGGGGGCGCGGGGACCAGCCCCAGCATTTT	-	TRBJ1-5	TRBV28	few
CATSRVLATDTQYF	TGTGCCACCAGCAGAGTACTAGCGACAGATACGCAGTATTTT	TRBD2	TRBJ2-3	TRBV15	-
CASSHLGGEKLFF	TGCGCCAGCAGCCACCTCGGTGGGGAAAAACTGTTTTTT	-	TRBJ1-4	TRBV4-1	-
CSAKTGGQGVYQPQHF	TGCAGTGCCAAAACGGGGGGACAGGGGGTTTATCAGCCCCAGCATTTT	TRBD1	TRBJ1-5	TRBV20-1	few
CASSRGSDTGELFF	TGCGCCAGCAGCAGAGGTTCGGACACCGGGGAGCTGTTTTTT	-	TRBJ2-2	TRBV5-1	few
CASSATTGFYQETQYF	TGTGCCAGCAGTGCTACAACAGGGTTCTACCAAGAGACCCAGTACTTC	-	TRBJ2-5	TRBV28	few
CASSHHEKLFF	TGTGCCAGCAGCCACCACGAAAAACTGTTTTTT	-	TRBJ1-4	TRBV3-1	-
CASSFTLTTEAKNIQYF	TGTGCCAGCAGCTTCACCCTTACGACAGAAGCCAAAAACATTCAGTACTTC	-	TRBJ2-4	TRBV28	few
CASSLAGTGKNIQYF	TGTGCCAGCAGCTTAGCCGGGACAGGGAAAAACATTCAGTACTTC	TRBD1	TRBJ2-4	TRBV7-8	few
CASSSEGGEILGYGYTF	TGTGCCAGCAGTTCCGAGGGGGGGGAGATACTTGGCTATGGCTACACCTTC	-	TRBJ1-2	TRBV12-3/TRBV12-4	-
CASKEDYTDTQYF	TGTGCCAGCAAGGAGGATTACACAGATACGCAGTATTTT	-	TRBJ2-3	TRBV3-1	few
CSARDPGQVVEAFF	TGCAGTGCTAGAGACCCCGGACAGGTGGTCGAAGCTTTCTTT	TRBD1	TRBJ1-1	TRBV20-1	few
CSARGRGSHQETQYF	TGCAGTGCTAGGGGAAGGGGCAGCCACCAAGAGACCCAGTACTTC	-	TRBJ2-5	TRBV20-1	-
CASRQGAKKGKETQYF	TGTGCCAGCAGACAGGGGGCCAAGAAGGGAAAAGAGACCCAGTACTTC	TRBD1	TRBJ2-5	TRBV25-1	few
CASSFERETQYF	TGTGCCAGCAGTTTCGAGCGAGAGACCCAGTACTTC	-	TRBJ2-5	TRBV12-3/TRBV12-4	few
CASEREPYNEQFF	TGTGCCAGCGAGCGGGAACCCTACAATGAGCAGTTCTTC	TRBD2	TRBJ2-1	TRBV7-9	-
CASSLTGDSYGYTF	TGTGCCAGCAGTCTCACAGGGGATAGCTATGGCTACACCTTC	TRBD1	TRBJ1-2	TRBV6-6	many
CASSQAWDSQETQYF	TGCGCCAGCAGCCAAGCTTGGGACAGCCAAGAGACCCAGTACTTC	TRBD1	TRBJ2-5	TRBV4-3	once